Listed here are 22 T cell receptor beta chains from one sample, sequenced in a study of blood T cells in healthy people across ages (dated by TCRdb to between 2014 and 2017). The method was 5' RACE. Instrument on record: Illumina HiSeq 2500. A second PCR of roughly 6 to 12 cycles was performed with a sample-barcoded 5' primer and a J-beta primer mix. TCRdb took the public reads, trimmed them with fastp at Q25, ran MiXCR for clone calling and kept in-frame beta chains. Rows are unified per CDR3 protein, each entry keeping the most common DNA and genes. The sample table contains hundreds of thousands of distinct CDR3 sequences; only one count was recorded for about 34% of them. The ten largest clones add up to less than 20% of the sample. Sequencing was done on a sample of blood. These receptors originate from a woman of 80 years or more in good health. Donor details come from another sample of the same person, matched by shared clones.

The gene calls are TRBV10-3 and TRBJ1-2; TRBD1 agrees at 8 bases. V shed 3 bases, J shed 12 bases, and the junction held 6 bases outside the gene matches. The CDR3 contains 12 residues. Per the germline V gene, CDR1 is ENHRY and CDR2 is SYGVKD. The CDR3 region is CAISESPGGDTF. CDR3 nucleotides: TGTGCCATCAGTGAATCGCCAGGGGGCGACACCTTC.

With regard to this clonotype: Possible read error: a much larger clone is one base away. The chain combines TRBV28 with TRBJ2-7; 7 nucleotides match TRBD1. The CDR3 spans 16 residues. V was clipped by 4 bases and J by 3 bases; unmatched bases: 12. The V gene's germline CDR1 is MDHEN and CDR2 SYDVKM. The CDR3 DNA reads as TGTGCCAGCAGTTCCCCCACCGGGGCAGGGGGCTACGAGCAGTACTTC. This encodes CASSSPTGAGGYEQYF.

As regards this clonotype: Germline is not matched at one junction end, which may reflect a read error. The chain uses TRBV5-1 and TRBJ1-4; D gene unclear. This CDR3 region has 14 residues. Germline CDR1 and CDR2: SGHRS and YFSETQ. CDR3 sequence reads: CVSSAGLGNEKLFF. The CDR3 coding sequence is TGCGTCAGCAGCGCAGGCCTTGGAAATGAAAAACTGTTTTTT.

The gene calls are TRBV6-2 or TRBV6-3 and TRBJ1-6; 8 positions match TRBD1. This CDR3 is 16 amino acids long. J was trimmed by 4 bases and V by 6 bases; bases with no gene match: 8. Germline V gene lookup returns CDR1 MNHEY and CDR2 SVGEGT. DNA for the CDR3: TGTGCCAGCAGACCCGACAGGGGCCCGTATAATTCACCCCTCCACTTT. Amino acids: CASRPDRGPYNSPLHF.

This clonotype was counted many times. This chain's CDR3 is CAISAGAWGNQPQHF. The CDR3 nucleotides are TGTGCCATCAGTGCAGGGGCTTGGGGCAATCAGCCCCAGCATTTT. This sequence joins TRBV10-3 and TRBJ1-5, with D possibly TRBD1 on 6 matching bases. Germline V lookup: CDR1 ENHRY, CDR2 SYGVKD. The V gene lost 4 bases and the J gene lost 2 bases, with 12 bases spanning the gap. This CDR3 spans 15 amino acids.

As for this clonotype: A much larger clone differs by one base, so this may be a read error. V is TRBV6-2 or TRBV6-3 and J is TRBJ2-4; 11 nucleotides align to TRBD2. The DNA end lines up better with TRBJ2-5; the J call may be wrong. Looked up from germline, CDR1 is MNHEY and CDR2 is SVGEGT. This CDR3 comprises 16 residues. The CDR3 loop reads CASTILTSGTFETQYF. The CDR3 DNA reads as TGTGCCAGCACCATATTGACTAGCGGGACATTTGAGACCCAGTACTTC.

This clonotype was seen ten or more times. The chain combines TRBV20-1 with TRBJ2-7, with D tentatively TRBD2 (6 bases). The J call may be in error: the DNA end matches TRBJ2-5 better. Germline V CDR1 and CDR2: DFQATT, SNEGSKA (reference sequence). The CDR3 totals 12 residues. The CDR3 protein is CSARRVEGTQYF. The DNA of the CDR3 is TGCAGTGCCCGGAGGGTTGAAGGGACCCAGTACTTC.

This clonotype was observed a handful of times. The CDR3 DNA sequence: TGCGCCAGCAGCTCGATTAGAGGGACAGATACGCAGTATTTT. It is translated as CASSSIRGTDTQYF. V and J are TRBV5-1 and TRBJ2-3; possible D gene TRBD2, 5 bases. V lost 3 bases to trimming and J lost 3 bases, with 11 bases between them. Germline CDR1 SGHRS, CDR2 YFSETQ. The CDR3 totals 14 residues.

This clonotype is a singleton in its sample. This rearrangement joins TRBV4-1 to TRBJ2-4, with TRBD2 matching over 10 bases. The DNA end lines up better with TRBJ2-7; the J call may be wrong. The CDR3 is made up of 17 amino acids. CDR1 MGHRA and CDR2 YSYEKL come from the germline V gene. DNA for the CDR3: TGCGCCAGCAGCCCGACGACCGGGACTAGCGTCGCCTACGAGCAGTACTTC. Translation: CASSPTTGTSVAYEQYF.

The rearrangement uses TRBV2 and TRBJ1-1, with a weak D call TRBD1 (5 bases). The CDR3 loop spans 16 amino acids. Germline CDR1 reads SNHLY; CDR2 reads FYNNEI. Trimming cost V 8 bases and J 4 bases, with 23 bases left between them. Written as DNA, the CDR3 is TGTGCCAGCGGGGGTAAACAGGATAAGTTTGCCACTGAAGCTTTCTTT. It specifies CASGGKQDKFATEAFF.

At least ten counts were recorded for this clonotype. The chain joins TRBV4-1 to TRBJ1-2; unclear D gene. Germline CDR1 MGHRA, CDR2 YSYEKL. Trimming pared 2 bases from V and 3 bases from J, leaving 7 bases between. The CDR3 extends over 13 amino acids. The CDR3 sequence is CASSQRYYYGYTF. The DNA of the CDR3 is TGCGCCAGCAGCCAACGGTACTACTATGGCTACACCTTC.

Of note for this clonotype: One end of the junction fails to match germline, which may point to a read error. The chain links TRBV12-3 or TRBV12-4 to TRBJ2-5, with a weak D call TRBD1 (7 bases). The length of the CDR3 is 15 residues. This CDR3 is CASSPRRQGGEAQYF. The CDR3 nucleotides read TGTGCCAGCAGTCCGAGACGACAGGGAGGAGAGGCCCAATACTTC.

V is TRBV6-5 and J is TRBJ2-7; TRBD2 matches at 8 bases. Trimming cost V 1 base and J 4 bases; bases outside gene matches: 6. In germline, CDR1 is MNHEY, CDR2 SVGAGI. This CDR3 spans 15 amino acids. The CDR3 DNA sequence: TGTGCCAGCAGTTACTTGAGCGGGAGACTATACGAGCAGTACTTC. Translating it yields CASSYLSGRLYEQYF.

This clonotype was picked up many times. This chain links TRBV11-3 with TRBJ2-1, with unresolved D. The CDR3 covers 17 residues. Trimming shortened V by 0 bases and J by 0 bases, and 12 bases separated the two germline ends. CDR1 SGHNT and CDR2 YENEEA come from the germline V gene. CDR3 loop: CASSLDRAGSSYNEQFF. CDR3 bases: TGTGCCAGCAGCTTAGATCGAGCAGGAAGCTCCTACAATGAGCAGTTCTTC.

There are many counts of this clonotype. V is TRBV5-1 and J is TRBJ2-5; 12 nucleotides agree with TRBD1. Germline assignment: CDR1 SGHRS and CDR2 YFSETQ. The J segment lost 5 bases and the V segment lost 7 bases, leaving 9 bases of the junction unmatched. The CDR3 loop spans 15 amino acids. CDR3 DNA sequence: TGCGCCAGCCAAGCCGGGACAGGGGGCCTCGAGACCCAGTACTTC. Protein sequence: CASQAGTGGLETQYF.

Regarding this clonotype: Sequence at one end of the junction differs from germline and may be a read error. The V call is TRBV24-1, the J call TRBJ2-1; 9 bases match TRBD2. The V gene's germline CDR1 is KGHDR and CDR2 SFDVKD. The CDR3 spans 14 residues. Written as DNA, the CDR3 is TGCGCCACCAGTGATTTCAGTAGCGGGAGTATAAAGTTCTTC. Translation: CATSDFSSGSIKFF.

The chain has TRBV20-1 and TRBJ1-6; the match to TRBD1 covers 8 bases. The CDR3 spans 13 residues. With 6 bases clipped from V and 6 bases from J, the junction kept 4 bases outside the gene matches. CDR1 and CDR2 (germline): DFQATT, SNEGSKA (reference sequence). The CDR3 coding sequence is TGCAGTGCGCCCAGGGGGCCTAATTCACCCCTCCACTTT. Translation gives CSAPRGPNSPLHF.

This clonotype occurred many times. The chain uses TRBV10-3 and TRBJ2-1; TRBD1 matches at 10 bases. The CDR3 contains 13 residues. Trimming cost V 10 bases and J 11 bases; bases outside gene matches: 11. Germline CDR1 ENHRY, CDR2 SYGVKD. The CDR3 DNA reads as TGTGCCACGATTGGAGGGACAGGGGAAAAGCAGTTCTTC. Translating it yields CATIGGTGEKQFF.

This sequence joins TRBV5-1 and TRBJ2-7; 10 bases align to TRBD1. Germline V gene data show CDR1 as SGHRS and CDR2 as YFSETQ. This CDR3 spans 16 amino acids. Losses at the gene ends were 0 bases for V and 2 bases for J; bases not matched to a gene: 5. CDR3 amino acids: CASSLEGTGAPYEQYF. CDR3 nucleotides: TGCGCCAGCAGCTTGGAAGGGACAGGGGCCCCCTACGAGCAGTACTTC.

The table lists this clonotype with many counts. V is TRBV18 and J is TRBJ2-3; unclear D gene. Germline CDR1 reads KGHSH; CDR2 reads LQKENI. This CDR3 has 13 amino acids. Deletions cut 1 base from V and 7 bases from J, with 9 bases between. In nucleotides, the CDR3 is TGTGCCAGCTCACCACAGCAGGCCCATACGCAGTATTTT. This encodes CASSPQQAHTQYF.

V is TRBV7-3 and J is TRBJ1-1; the D gene is possibly TRBD1 (5 bases). The germline CDR1 and CDR2 sequences are SGHTA and FQGTGA. V was trimmed by 0 bases and J by 10 bases, leaving 12 bases between them. CDR3 length equals 13 residues. This chain's CDR3 is CASSLTHQRGAFF. The CDR3 DNA reads TGTGCCAGCAGCTTAACCCACCAGAGGGGAGCTTTCTTT.

The chain employs TRBV20-1 and TRBJ2-5, with 10 bases fitting TRBD2. This CDR3 is 13 amino acids long. With V trimmed by 6 bases and J by 4 bases, 5 bases remained unmatched. Looked up from germline, CDR1 is DFQATT and CDR2 is SNEGSKA (reference sequence). CDR3 in amino acids: CSATLAGRETQYF. CDR3 coding DNA: TGCAGTGCGACACTAGCGGGGAGAGAGACCCAGTACTTC.